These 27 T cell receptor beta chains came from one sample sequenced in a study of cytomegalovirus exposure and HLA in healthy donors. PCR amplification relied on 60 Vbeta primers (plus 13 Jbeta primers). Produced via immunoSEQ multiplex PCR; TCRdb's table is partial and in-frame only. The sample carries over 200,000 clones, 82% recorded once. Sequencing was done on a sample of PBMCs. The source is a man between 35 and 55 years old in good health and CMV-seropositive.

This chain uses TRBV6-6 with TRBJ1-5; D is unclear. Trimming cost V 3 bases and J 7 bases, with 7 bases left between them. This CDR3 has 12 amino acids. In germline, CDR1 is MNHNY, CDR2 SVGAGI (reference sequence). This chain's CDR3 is CASSYAGQPQHF. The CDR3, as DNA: TGTGCCAGCAGTTATGCGGGGCAGCCCCAGCATTTT.

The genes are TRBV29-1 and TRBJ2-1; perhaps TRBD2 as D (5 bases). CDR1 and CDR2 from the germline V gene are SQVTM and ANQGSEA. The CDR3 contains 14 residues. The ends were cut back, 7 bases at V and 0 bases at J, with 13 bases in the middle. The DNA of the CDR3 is TGCAGCGCGATCCCGGGATACTCCTACAATGAGCAGTTCTTC. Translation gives CSAIPGYSYNEQFF.

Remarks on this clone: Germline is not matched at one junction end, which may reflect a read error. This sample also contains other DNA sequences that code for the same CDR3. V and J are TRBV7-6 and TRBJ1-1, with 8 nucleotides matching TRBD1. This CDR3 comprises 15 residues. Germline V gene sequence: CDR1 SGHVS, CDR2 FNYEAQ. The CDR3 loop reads CASSSRQGLDTEAFF. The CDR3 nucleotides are TGTGCCAGCAGCTCCAGACAGGGGTTGGACACTGAGGCTTTCTTT.

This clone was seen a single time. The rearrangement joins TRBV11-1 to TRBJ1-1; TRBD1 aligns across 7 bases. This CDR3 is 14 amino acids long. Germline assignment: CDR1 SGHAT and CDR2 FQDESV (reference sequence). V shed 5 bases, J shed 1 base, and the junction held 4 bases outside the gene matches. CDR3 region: CASSIWTGNTEAFF. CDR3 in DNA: TGTGCCAGCAGCATTTGGACAGGGAACACTGAAGCTTTCTTT.

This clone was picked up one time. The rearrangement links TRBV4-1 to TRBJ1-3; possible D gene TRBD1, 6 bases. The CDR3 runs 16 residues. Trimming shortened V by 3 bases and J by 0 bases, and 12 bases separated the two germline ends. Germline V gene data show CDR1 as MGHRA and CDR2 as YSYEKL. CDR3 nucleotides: TGCGCCAGCAGCCAGGCCGACAGGTTCTCTGGAAACACCATATATTTT. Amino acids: CASSQADRFSGNTIYF.

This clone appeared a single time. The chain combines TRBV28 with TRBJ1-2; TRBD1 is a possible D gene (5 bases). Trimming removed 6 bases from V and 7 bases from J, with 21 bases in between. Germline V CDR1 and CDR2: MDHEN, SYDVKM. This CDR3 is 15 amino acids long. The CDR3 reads CASSPSGRGPVGYTF. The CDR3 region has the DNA TGTGCCAGCAGCCCATCAGGGAGGGGACCGGTTGGCTACACCTTC.

CDR3 sequence: CASSVGVQDTEAFF. DNA for the CDR3: TGTGCCAGCAGCGTAGGTGTACAGGACACTGAAGCTTTCTTT. This chain links TRBV9 with TRBJ1-1; D perhaps matches TRBD1 (5 bases). Trimming took off 0 bases at V and 3 bases at J, with 9 bases between the two ends. From germline, CDR1 is SGDLS and CDR2 YYNGEE. This CDR3 has 14 amino acids.

The DNA of the CDR3 is TGTGCCAGCAGCTTACGGGGGAAGGAAGAGACCCAGTACTTC. Its protein product is CASSLRGKEETQYF. This sequence joins TRBV11-3 and TRBJ2-5, with D possibly TRBD2 on 6 matching bases. Deletions cut 2 bases from V and 3 bases from J, with 10 bases between. Germline V CDR1 and CDR2: SGHNT, YENEEA. The CDR3 spans 14 residues.

Here the CDR3 reads CASSKTGSYEQYF. In DNA, the CDR3 is TGTGCCAGCAGCAAGACTGGTTCCTACGAGCAGTACTTC. The V gene is TRBV7-6, the J gene TRBJ2-7; no clear D. Germline V gene sequence: CDR1 SGHVS, CDR2 FNYEAQ. The CDR3 sequence is 13 residues long. Trimming cost V 5 bases and J 1 base, with 9 bases left between them.

The CDR3 loop is CASRSRGGSPLHF. As DNA, the CDR3 is TGTGCCAGCAGGAGTCGGGGGGGCTCACCCCTCCACTTT. The genes are TRBV2 and TRBJ1-6, with D tentatively TRBD1 (6 bases). Germline CDR1 is SNHLY and CDR2 is FYNNEI. There are 13 residues in the CDR3. V lost 6 bases, J lost 10 bases, and 13 bases lay in between.

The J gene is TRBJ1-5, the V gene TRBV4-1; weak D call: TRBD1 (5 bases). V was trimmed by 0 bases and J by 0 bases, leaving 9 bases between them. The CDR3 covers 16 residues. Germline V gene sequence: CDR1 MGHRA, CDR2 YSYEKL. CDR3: CASSQETGVSNQPQHF. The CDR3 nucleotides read TGCGCCAGCAGCCAAGAGACGGGGGTTAGCAATCAGCCCCAGCATTTT.

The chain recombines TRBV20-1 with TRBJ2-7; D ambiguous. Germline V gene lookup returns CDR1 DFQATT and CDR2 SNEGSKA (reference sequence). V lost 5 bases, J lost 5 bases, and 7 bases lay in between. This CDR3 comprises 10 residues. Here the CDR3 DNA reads TGCAGTGCTGCGTTAGACGAGCAGTACTTC. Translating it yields CSAALDEQYF.

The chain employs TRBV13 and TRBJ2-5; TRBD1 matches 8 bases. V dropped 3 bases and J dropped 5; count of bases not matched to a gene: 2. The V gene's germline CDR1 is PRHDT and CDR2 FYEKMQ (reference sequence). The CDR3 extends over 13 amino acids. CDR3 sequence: CASSLDREETQYF. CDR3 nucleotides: TGTGCCAGCAGCTTGGACAGGGAGGAGACCCAGTACTTC.

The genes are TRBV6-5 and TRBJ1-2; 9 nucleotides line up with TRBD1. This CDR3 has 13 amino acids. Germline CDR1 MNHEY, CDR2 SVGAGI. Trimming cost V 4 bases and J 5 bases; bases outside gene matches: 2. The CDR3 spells CASSWDRDYGYTF. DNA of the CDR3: TGTGCCAGCAGTTGGGACAGGGATTATGGCTACACCTTC.

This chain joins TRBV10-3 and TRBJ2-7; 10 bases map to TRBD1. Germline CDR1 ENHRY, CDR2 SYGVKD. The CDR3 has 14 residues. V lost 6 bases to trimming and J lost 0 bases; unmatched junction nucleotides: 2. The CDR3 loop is CAISGQGVSYEQYF. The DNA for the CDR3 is TGTGCCATCAGCGGACAGGGGGTCTCCTACGAGCAGTACTTC.

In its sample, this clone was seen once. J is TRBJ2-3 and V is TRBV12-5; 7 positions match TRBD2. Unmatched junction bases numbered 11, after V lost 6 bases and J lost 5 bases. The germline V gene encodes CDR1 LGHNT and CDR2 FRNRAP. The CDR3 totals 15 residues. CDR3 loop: CASGIQGGRIDTQYF. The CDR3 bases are TGTGCTAGTGGGATCCAGGGCGGGAGAATAGATACGCAGTATTTT.

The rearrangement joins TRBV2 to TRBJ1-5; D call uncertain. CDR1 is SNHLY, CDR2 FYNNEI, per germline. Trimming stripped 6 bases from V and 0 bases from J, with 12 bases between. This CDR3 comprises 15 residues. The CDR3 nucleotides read TGTGCCAGCAGCGGCAGGCGTGATAGCAATCAGCCCCAGCATTTT. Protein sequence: CASSGRRDSNQPQHF.

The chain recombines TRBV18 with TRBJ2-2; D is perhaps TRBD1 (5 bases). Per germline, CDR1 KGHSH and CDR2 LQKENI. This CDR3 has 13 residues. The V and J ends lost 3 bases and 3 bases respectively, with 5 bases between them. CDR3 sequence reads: CASSPTDTGELFF. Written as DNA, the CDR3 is TGTGCCAGCTCACCGACAGACACCGGGGAGCTGTTTTTT.

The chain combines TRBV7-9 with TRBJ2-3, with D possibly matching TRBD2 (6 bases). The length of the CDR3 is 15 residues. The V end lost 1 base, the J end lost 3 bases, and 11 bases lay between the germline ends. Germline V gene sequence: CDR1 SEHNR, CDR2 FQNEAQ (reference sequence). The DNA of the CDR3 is TGTGCCAGCAGCTTAGAGGGACTGACAACAGATACGCAGTATTTT. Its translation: CASSLEGLTTDTQYF.

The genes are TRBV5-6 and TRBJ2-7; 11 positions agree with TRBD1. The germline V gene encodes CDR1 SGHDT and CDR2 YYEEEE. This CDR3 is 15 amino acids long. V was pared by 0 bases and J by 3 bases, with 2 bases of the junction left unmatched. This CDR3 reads CASSLGGTGGYEQYF. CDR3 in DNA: TGTGCCAGCAGCTTGGGGGGGACAGGGGGCTACGAGCAGTACTTC.

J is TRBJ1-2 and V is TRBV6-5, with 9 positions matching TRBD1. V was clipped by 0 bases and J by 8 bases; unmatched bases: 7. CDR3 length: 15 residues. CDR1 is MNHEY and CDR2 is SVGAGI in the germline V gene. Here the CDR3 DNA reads TGTGCCAGCAGTTACTCGTGGACAGGGGCCGAGGGCTACACCTTC. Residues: CASSYSWTGAEGYTF.

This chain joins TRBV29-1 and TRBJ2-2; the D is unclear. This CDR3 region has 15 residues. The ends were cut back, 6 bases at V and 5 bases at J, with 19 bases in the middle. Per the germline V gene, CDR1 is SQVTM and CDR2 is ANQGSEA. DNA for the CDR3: TGCAGCGTGGAAAAGTCCCCGGGTCGAACCGGGGAGCTGTTTTTT. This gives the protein CSVEKSPGRTGELFF.

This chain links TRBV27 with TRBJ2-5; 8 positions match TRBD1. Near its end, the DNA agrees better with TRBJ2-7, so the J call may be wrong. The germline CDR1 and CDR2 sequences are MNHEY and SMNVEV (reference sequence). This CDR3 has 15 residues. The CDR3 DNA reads TGTGCCAGCAGTTTACTTCCTGGGACAGGCTCCGAGCAGTACTTC. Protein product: CASSLLPGTGSEQYF.

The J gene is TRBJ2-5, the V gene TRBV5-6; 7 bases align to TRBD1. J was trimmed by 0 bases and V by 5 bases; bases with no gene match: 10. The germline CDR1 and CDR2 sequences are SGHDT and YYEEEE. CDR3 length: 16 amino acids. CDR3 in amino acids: CASSLSGQPYQETQYF. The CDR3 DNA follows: TGTGCCAGCAGTTTATCGGGACAGCCCTACCAAGAGACCCAGTACTTC.

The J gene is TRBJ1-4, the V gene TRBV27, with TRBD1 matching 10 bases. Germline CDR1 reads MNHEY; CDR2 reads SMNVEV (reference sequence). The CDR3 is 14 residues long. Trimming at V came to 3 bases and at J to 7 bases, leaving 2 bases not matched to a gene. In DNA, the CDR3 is TGTGCCAGCAGTTTGTGGGACAGGGGTGAAAAACTGTTTTTT. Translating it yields CASSLWDRGEKLFF.

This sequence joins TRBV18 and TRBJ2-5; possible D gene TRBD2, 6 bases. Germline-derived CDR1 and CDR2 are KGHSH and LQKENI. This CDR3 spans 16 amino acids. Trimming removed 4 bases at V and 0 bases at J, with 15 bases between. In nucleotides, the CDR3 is TGTGCCAGCTCACTCCCCGGGGTAGCGGACCAAGAGACCCAGTACTTC. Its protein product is CASSLPGVADQETQYF.

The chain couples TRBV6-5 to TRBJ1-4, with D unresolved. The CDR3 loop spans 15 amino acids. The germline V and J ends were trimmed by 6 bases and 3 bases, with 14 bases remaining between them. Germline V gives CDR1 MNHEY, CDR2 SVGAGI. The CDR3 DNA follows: TGTGCCAGCAGAGTGGATCGGGGTCCTAATGAAAAACTGTTTTTT. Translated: CASRVDRGPNEKLFF.